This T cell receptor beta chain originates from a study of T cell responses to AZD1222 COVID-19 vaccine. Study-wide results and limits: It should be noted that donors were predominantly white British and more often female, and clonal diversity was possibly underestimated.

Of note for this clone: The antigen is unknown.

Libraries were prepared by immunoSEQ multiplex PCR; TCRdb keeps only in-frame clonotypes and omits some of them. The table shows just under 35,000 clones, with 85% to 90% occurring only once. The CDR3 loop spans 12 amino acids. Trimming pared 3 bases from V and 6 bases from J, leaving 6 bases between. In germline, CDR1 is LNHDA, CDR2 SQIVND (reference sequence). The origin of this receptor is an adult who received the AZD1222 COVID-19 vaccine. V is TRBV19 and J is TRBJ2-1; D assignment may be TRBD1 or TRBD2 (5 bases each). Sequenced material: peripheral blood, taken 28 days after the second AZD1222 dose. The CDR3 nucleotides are TGTGCCAGTAGTATCGGGACCAATGAGCAGTTCTTC. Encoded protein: CASSIGTNEQFF.